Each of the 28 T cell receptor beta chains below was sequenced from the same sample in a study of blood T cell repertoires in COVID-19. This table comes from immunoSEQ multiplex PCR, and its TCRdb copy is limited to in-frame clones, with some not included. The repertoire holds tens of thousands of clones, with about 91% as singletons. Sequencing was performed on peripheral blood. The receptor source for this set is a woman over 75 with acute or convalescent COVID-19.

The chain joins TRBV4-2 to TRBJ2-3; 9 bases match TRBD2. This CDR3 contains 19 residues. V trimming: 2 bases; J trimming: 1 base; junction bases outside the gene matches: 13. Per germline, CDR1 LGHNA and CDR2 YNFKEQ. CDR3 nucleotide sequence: TGTGCCAGCAGCCAATCCGCTTCTAGCGGGGCGACGGGCACAGATACGCAGTATTTT. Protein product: CASSQSASSGATGTDTQYF.

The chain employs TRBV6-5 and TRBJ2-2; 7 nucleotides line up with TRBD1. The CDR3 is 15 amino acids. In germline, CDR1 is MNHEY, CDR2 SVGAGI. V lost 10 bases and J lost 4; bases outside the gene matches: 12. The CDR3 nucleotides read TGTGCCACCGTTCCCCCGGGACAGACCACCGGGGAGCTGTTTTTT. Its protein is CATVPPGQTTGELFF.

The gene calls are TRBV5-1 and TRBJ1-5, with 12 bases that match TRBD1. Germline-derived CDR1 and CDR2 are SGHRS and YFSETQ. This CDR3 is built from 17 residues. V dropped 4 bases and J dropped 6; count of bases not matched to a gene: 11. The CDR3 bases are TGCGCCAGCAGCGATTCTCCCGGGACAGGGGGCTCTCAGCCCCAGCATTTT. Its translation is CASSDSPGTGGSQPQHF.

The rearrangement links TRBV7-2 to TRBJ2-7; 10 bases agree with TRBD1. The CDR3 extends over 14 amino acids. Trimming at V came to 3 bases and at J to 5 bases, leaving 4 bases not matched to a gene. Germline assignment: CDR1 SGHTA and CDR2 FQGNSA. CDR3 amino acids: CASSFAGTGDEQYF. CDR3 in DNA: TGTGCCAGCAGCTTTGCCGGGACAGGGGACGAGCAGTACTTC.

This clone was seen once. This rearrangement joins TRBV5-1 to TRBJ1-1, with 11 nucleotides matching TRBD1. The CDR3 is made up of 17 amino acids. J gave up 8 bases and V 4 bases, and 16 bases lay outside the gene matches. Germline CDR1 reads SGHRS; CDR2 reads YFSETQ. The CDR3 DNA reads TGCGCCAGCAGCAAGGACAGGGGGCGGCGCGAAGGGGCCGAAGCTTTCTTT. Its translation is CASSKDRGRREGAEAFF.

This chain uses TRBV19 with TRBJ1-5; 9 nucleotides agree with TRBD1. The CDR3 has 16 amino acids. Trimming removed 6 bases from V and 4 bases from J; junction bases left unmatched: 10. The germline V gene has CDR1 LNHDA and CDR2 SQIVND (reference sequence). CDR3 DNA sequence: TGTGCCAGTAGAAAGGGTGACAGGGGGTCAAATCAGCCCCAGCATTTT. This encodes CASRKGDRGSNQPQHF.

The CDR3, as DNA: TGCGCCAGCAGCCAAATAGAGACAGGGGTTTTTCAGCCCCAGCATTTT. Translated: CASSQIETGVFQPQHF. The chain is built from TRBV4-1 and TRBJ1-5; 8 nucleotides agree with TRBD1. Germline V gene data show CDR1 as MGHRA and CDR2 as YSYEKL. V lost 2 bases to trimming and J lost 6 bases; unmatched junction nucleotides: 9. This CDR3 has 16 amino acids.

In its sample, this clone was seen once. The CDR3 here is CASSTGTYEQYF. The CDR3 DNA follows: TGTGCCAGCAGCACAGGGACCTACGAGCAGTACTTC. The gene calls are TRBV12-3 or TRBV12-4 and TRBJ2-7; TRBD1 might be the D (6 bases). This CDR3 has 12 amino acids. Trimming cost V 6 bases and J 2 bases, with 8 bases left between them.

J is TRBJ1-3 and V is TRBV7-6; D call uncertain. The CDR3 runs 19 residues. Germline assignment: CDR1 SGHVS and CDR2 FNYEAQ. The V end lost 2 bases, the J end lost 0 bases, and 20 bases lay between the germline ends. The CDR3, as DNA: TGTGCCAGCAGCTTATATTCCCCCACCGGTCGAGGCTCTGGAAACACCATATATTTT. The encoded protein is CASSLYSPTGRGSGNTIYF.

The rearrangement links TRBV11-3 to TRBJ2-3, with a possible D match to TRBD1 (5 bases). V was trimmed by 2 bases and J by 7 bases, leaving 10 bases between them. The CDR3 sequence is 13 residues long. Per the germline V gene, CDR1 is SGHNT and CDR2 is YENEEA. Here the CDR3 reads CASSLSLDNTQYF. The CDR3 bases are TGTGCCAGCAGCTTAAGTCTGGACAATACGCAGTATTTT.

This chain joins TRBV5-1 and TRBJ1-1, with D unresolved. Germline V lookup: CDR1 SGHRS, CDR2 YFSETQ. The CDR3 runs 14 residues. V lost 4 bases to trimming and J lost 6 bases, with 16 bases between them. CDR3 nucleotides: TGCGCCAGCAGCGAGTTGTATGATCACCCTGAAGCTTTCTTT. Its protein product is CASSELYDHPEAFF.

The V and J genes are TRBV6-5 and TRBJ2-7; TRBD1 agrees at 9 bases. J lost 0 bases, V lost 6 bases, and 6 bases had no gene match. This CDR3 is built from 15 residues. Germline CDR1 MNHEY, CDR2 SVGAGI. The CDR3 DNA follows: TGTGCCAGCAGGCCTGGACAGGGGATCTCCTACGAGCAGTACTTC. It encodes CASRPGQGISYEQYF.

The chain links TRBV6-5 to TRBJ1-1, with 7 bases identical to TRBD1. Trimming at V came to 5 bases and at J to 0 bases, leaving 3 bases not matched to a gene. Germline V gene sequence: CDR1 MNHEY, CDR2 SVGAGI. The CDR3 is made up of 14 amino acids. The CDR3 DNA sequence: TGTGCCAGCAGTCCAGGGGGGATGAACACTGAAGCTTTCTTT. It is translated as CASSPGGMNTEAFF.

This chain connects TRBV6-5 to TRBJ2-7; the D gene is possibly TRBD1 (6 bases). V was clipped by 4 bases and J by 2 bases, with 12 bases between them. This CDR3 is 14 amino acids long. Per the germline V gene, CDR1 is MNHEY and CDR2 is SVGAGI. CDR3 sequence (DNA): TGTGCCAGCAGTTTCCGGCAGGGGCCCTACGAGCAGTACTTC. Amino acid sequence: CASSFRQGPYEQYF.

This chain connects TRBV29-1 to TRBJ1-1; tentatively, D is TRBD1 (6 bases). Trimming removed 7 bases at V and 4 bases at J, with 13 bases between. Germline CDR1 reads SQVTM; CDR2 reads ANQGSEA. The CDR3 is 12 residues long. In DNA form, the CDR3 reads TGCAGCGCCGGACAGAGGGGCACTGAAGCTTTCTTT. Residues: CSAGQRGTEAFF. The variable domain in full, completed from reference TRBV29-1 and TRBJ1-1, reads SAVISQKPSRDICQRGTSLTIQCQVDSQVTMMFWYRQQPGQSLTLIATANQGSEATYESGFVIDKFPISRPNLTFSTLTVSNMSPEDSSIYLCSAGQRGTEAFFGQGTRLTVV.

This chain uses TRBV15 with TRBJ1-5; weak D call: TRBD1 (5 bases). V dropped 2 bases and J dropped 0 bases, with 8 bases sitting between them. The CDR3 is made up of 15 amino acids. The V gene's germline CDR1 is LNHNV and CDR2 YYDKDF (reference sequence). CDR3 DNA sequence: TGTGCCACCAGCAGATCGGGGGATAGCAATCAGCCCCAGCATTTT. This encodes CATSRSGDSNQPQHF.

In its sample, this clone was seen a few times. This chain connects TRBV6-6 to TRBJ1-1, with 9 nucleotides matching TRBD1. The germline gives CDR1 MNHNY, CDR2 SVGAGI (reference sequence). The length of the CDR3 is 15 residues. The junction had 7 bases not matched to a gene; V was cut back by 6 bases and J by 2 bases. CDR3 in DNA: TGTGCCAGCAGCAGCCCGGGACAGGGTAACACTGAAGCTTTCTTT. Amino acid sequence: CASSSPGQGNTEAFF.

CDR3 in amino acids: CASSLRGGTQYF. In DNA, the CDR3 is TGCGCCAGCAGCTTGCGGGGGGGCACCCAGTACTTC. V usage is TRBV5-1 and J usage is TRBJ2-5, with 8 bases lining up with TRBD2. CDR1 is SGHRS and CDR2 is YFSETQ in the germline V gene. This CDR3 comprises 12 residues. V was clipped by 1 base and J by 8 bases; unmatched bases: 1.

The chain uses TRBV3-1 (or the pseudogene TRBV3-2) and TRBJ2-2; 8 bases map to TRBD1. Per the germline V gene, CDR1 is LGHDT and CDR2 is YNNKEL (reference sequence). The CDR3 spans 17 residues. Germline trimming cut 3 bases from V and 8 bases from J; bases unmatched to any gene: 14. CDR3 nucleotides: TGTGCCAGCAGCCACACCTCCCCAGGGGGCTTAGCAGGGGAGCTGTTTTTT. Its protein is CASSHTSPGGLAGELFF.

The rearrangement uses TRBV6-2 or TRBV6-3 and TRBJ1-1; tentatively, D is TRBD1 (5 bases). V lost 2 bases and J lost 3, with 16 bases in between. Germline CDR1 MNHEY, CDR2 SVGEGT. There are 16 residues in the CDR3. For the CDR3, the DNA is TGTGCCAGCAGTTACACCCGGGGGTTCACTGACACTGAAGCTTTCTTT. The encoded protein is CASSYTRGFTDTEAFF.

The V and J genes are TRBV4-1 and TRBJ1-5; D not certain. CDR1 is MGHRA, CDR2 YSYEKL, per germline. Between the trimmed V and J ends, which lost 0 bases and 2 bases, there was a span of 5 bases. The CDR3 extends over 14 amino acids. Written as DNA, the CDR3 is TGCGCCAGCAGCCAAGACCAGGGCAATCAGCCCCAGCATTTT. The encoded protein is CASSQDQGNQPQHF.

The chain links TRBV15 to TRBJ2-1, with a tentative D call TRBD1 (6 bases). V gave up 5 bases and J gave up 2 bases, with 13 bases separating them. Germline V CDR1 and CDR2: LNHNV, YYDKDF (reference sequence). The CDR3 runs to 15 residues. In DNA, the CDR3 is TGTGCCACCAGCGGCGAGTGGGGGCCCTACAATGAGCAGTTCTTC. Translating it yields CATSGEWGPYNEQFF.

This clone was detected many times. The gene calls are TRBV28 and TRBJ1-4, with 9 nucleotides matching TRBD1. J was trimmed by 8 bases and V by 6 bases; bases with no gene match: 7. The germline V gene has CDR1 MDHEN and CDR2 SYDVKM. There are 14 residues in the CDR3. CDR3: CASRRDRVREKLFF. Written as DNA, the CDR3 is TGTGCCAGCAGGCGGGACAGGGTTAGGGAAAAACTGTTTTTT.

This chain's CDR3 is CASSPWDSPTGELFF. The CDR3 region has the DNA TGTGCCAGCAGCCCGTGGGACTCGCCCACCGGGGAGCTGTTTTTT. The genes are TRBV14 and TRBJ2-2, with D possibly matching TRBD2 (6 bases). Germline V gene lookup returns CDR1 SGHDN and CDR2 FVKESK. Trimming pared 4 bases from V and 4 bases from J, leaving 13 bases between. The CDR3 is 15 residues long.

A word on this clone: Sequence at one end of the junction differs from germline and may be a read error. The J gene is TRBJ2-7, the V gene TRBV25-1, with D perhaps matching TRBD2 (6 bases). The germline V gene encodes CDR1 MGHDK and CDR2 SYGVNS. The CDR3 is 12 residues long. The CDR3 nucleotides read TGTGCCAGCAGTGAATGGGGCGCGGGGCCTTTCTTC. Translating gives CASSEWGAGPFF.

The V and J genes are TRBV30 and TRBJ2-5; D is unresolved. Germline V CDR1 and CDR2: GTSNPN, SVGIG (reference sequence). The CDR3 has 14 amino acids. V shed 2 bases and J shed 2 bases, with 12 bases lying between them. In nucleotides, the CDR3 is TGTGCCTGGAGTTCTACGGGTCTACAAGAGACCCAGTACTTC. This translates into CAWSSTGLQETQYF.

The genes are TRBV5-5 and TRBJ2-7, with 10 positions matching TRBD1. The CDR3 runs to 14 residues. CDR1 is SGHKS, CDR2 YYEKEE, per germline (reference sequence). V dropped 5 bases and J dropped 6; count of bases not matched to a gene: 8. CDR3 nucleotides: TGTGCCAGCAGTAATCCGGGACAGGGGTCCGAGCAGTACTTC. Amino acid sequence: CASSNPGQGSEQYF. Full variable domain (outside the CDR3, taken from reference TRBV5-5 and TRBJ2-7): DAGVTQSPTHLIKTRGQQVTLRCSPISGHKSVSWYQQVLGQGPQFIFQYYEKEERGRGNFPDRFSARQFPNYSSELNVNALLLGDSALYLCASSNPGQGSEQYFGPGTRLTVT.

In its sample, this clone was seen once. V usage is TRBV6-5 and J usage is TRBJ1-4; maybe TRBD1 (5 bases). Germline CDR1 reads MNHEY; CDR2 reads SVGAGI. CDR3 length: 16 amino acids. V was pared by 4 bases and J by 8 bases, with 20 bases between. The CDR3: CASSSLGRVVGEKLFF. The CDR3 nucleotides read TGTGCCAGCAGTTCCCTAGGCAGGGTGGTTGGAGAAAAACTGTTTTTT.